This T cell receptor beta chain was observed in a study of blood T cell repertoires in COVID-19. Study information: Sites across the United States, Italy and Spain contributed samples from acute and convalescent COVID-19. PBMCs, B-cell-depleted T cells, or T cells provided the cDNA or gDNA that made up the material.

The CDR3 sequence is 15 residues long. J was trimmed by 3 bases and V by 4 bases; bases with no gene match: 8. The V gene's germline CDR1 is SQVTM and CDR2 ANQGSEA. In the study's own analysis: Amplified reference gene primers provided the basis for estimating nucleated cell counts. Data came from immunoSEQ multiplex PCR; TCRdb stores just in-frame clones and leaves some out. V and J calls and clone size are copied from that table; D and trimming were computed from the DNA. The sample lists approximately 130,000 clones, roughly four fifths occurring once. The sequenced material came from peripheral blood. The clonotype comes from a human donor in a cohort sampled during active COVID-19. This chain links TRBV29-1 with TRBJ2-7; 11 bases match TRBD2. The DNA for the CDR3 is TGCAGCGTTGTGTGGGCCGGGACTAGCGGCTACGAGCAGTACTTC. Protein sequence: CSVVWAGTSGYEQYF.